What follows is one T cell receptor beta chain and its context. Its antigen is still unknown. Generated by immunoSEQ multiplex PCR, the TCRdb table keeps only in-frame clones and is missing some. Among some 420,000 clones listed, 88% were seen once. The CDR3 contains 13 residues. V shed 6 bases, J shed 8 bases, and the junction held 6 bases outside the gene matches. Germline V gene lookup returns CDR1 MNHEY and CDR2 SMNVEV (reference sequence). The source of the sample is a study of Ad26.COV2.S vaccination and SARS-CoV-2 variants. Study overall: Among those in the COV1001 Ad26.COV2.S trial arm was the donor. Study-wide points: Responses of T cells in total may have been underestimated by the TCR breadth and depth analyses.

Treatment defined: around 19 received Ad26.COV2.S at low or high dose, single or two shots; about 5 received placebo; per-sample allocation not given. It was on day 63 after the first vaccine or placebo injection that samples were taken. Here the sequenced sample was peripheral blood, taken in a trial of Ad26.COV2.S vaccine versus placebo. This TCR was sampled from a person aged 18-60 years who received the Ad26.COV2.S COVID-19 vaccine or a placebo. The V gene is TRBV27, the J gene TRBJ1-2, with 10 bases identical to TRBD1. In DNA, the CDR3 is TGTGCCAGCAGCCCGCGGGACAGGGGAGGCTACACCTTC. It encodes CASSPRDRGGYTF.